The 4 T cell receptor beta chains below all came from one sample that was sequenced in a study of CD8+ T cells in alopecia areata. The sample's treatment: oral pan-JAK inhibitor, 5-10 mg twice daily. Once RNA had been extracted, it was reverse transcribed into cDNA to act as the sequencing template. Libraries were prepared by immunoSEQ multiplex PCR; TCRdb keeps only in-frame clonotypes and omits some of them. The sample has over 150,000 clones, 45% to 65% seen once. Here the sequenced sample was CD4+ T cells sorted from blood, taken at week 4, from a patient treated with tofacitinib. These receptors were taken from a human donor with alopecia areata.

This clone was picked up a small number of times. The J gene is TRBJ2-3, the V gene TRBV7-9; 9 nucleotides agree with TRBD1. Trimming took 4 bases from V and 5 from J; bases not matched to a gene: 7. The CDR3 has 15 amino acids. Germline CDR1 and CDR2: SEHNR and FQNEAQ (reference sequence). The CDR3 reads CASSSYRGRRDTQYF. CDR3 bases: TGTGCCAGCAGCTCCTACAGGGGGCGCAGAGATACGCAGTATTTT.

This chain links TRBV30 with TRBJ1-4, with D unclear. Germline V gene sequence: CDR1 GTSNPN, CDR2 SVGIG (reference sequence). CDR3 size: 12 residues. V shed 0 bases and J shed 7 bases, with 6 bases lying between them. In DNA form, the CDR3 reads TGTGCCTGGAGTGTACGCATTGAAAAACTGTTTTTT. Its protein product is CAWSVRIEKLFF. Full variable domain (remainder filled in from reference TRBV30 and TRBJ1-4): SQTIHQWPATLVQPVGSPLSLECTVEGTSNPNLYWYRQAAGRGLQLLFYSVGIGQISSEVPQNLSASRPQDRQFILSSKKLLLSDSGFYLCAWSVRIEKLFFGSGTQLSVL.

This chain joins TRBV7-2 and TRBJ2-2; D gene uncertain. Trimming cost V 3 bases and J 5 bases, with 10 bases left between them. This CDR3 contains 14 residues. Germline CDR1 and CDR2: SGHTA and FQGNSA. The CDR3 sequence: CASSFGQPTGELFF. The CDR3 region has the DNA TGTGCCAGCAGCTTCGGCCAACCAACCGGGGAGCTGTTTTTT.

This clone was seen a handful of times. J is TRBJ2-3 and V is TRBV29-1; D not certain. In germline, CDR1 is SQVTM, CDR2 ANQGSEA. This CDR3 has 12 amino acids. Deletions cut 3 bases from V and 2 bases from J, with 6 bases between. The CDR3 nucleotides are TGCAGCGTTGAGGCCAACACAGATACGCAGTATTTT. Translating it yields CSVEANTDTQYF.